The 31 T cell receptor beta chains reported below all come from one sample, sequenced in a study of blood T cell repertoires in COVID-19 (dated by TCRdb to about 2020). Library generation was performed with the immunoSEQ multiplex PCR assay. The immuneACCESS repertoire file appears here via TCRdb, limited to in-frame rearrangements. These files lack a portion of the clones; in checked studies, under half of the deficit traces to unresolved V genes, and the cause of the others is not known. In all, the sample holds tens of thousands of clones, and approximately 88% of those were seen once. The biggest ten clones account for roughly 2.5% of the sample. Material for sequencing was peripheral blood. These receptors were obtained from a man older than 75 with active or convalescent COVID-19.

This clone appeared once. This sequence joins TRBV7-8 and TRBJ1-3, with 8 nucleotides matching TRBD1. Losses at the gene ends were 2 bases for V and 2 bases for J; bases not matched to a gene: 5. Germline CDR1 reads SGHVS; CDR2 reads FQNEAQ. This CDR3 contains 16 residues. CDR3 nucleotides: TGTGCCAGCAGCTTATCCAGGGGGCTTCCTGGAAACACCATATATTTT. It yields the protein CASSLSRGLPGNTIYF.

The rearrangement uses TRBV29-1 and TRBJ2-3; TRBD2 matches 7 bases. Looked up from germline, CDR1 is SQVTM and CDR2 is ANQGSEA. The CDR3 has 14 residues. With V trimmed by 4 bases and J by 4 bases, 8 bases remained unmatched. The CDR3 coding sequence is TGCAGCGTTGGGGGGGGGATTAGACCAGATACGCAGTATTTT. Its protein product is CSVGGGIRPDTQYF.

In this sample, this clone turned up once. The rearrangement links TRBV21-1 to TRBJ2-7; TRBD1, as called in the table, went unchecked against the DNA. TRBV21-1 is a pseudogene locus. This CDR3 spans 14 amino acids. This chain's CDR3 is CASSNGQGSNEQYF. The CDR3, as DNA: TGTGCCAGCAGCAACGGACAGGGGTCGAACGAGCAGTACTTC.

J is TRBJ1-2 and V is TRBV24-1; D unclear. Trimming shortened V by 1 base and J by 1 base, and 12 bases separated the two germline ends. The CDR3 runs 16 residues. Looked up from germline, CDR1 is KGHDR and CDR2 is SFDVKD. The CDR3 is CATSDFTIAFNYGYTF. CDR3 sequence (DNA): TGTGCCACCAGTGATTTTACCATAGCTTTTAACTATGGCTACACCTTC.

The chain joins TRBV4-1 to TRBJ2-7, with TRBD1 as a possible D gene (6 bases). The V gene lost 2 bases and the J gene lost 4 bases, with 15 bases spanning the gap. The germline CDR1 and CDR2 sequences are MGHRA and YSYEKL. The CDR3 consists of 15 residues. The CDR3 coding sequence is TGCGCCAGCAGCCAAAACAGGGTTCTACCATACGAGCAGTACTTC. This sequence encodes CASSQNRVLPYEQYF.

J is TRBJ2-2 and V is TRBV7-2, with 10 positions matching TRBD2. Germline V gene sequence: CDR1 SGHTA, CDR2 FQGNSA. The ends lost 4 bases at V and 0 bases at J; junction bases unmatched: 2. This CDR3 has 16 residues. The CDR3 loop is CASSWTSGSNTGELFF. CDR3 in DNA: TGTGCCAGCAGCTGGACTAGCGGATCGAACACCGGGGAGCTGTTTTTT. Combining the CDR3 with reference TRBV7-2 and TRBJ2-2 gives the whole variable domain GAGVSQSPSNKVTEKGKDVELRCDPISGHTALYWYRQSLGQGLEFLIYFQGNSAPDKSGLPSDRFSAERTGGSVSTLTIQRTQQEDSAVYLCASSWTSGSNTGELFFGEGSRLTVL.

The chain links TRBV11-2 to TRBJ2-1; 10 bases fit TRBD2. The germline gives CDR1 SGHAT, CDR2 FQNNGV. V lost 5 bases to trimming and J lost 5 bases; unmatched junction nucleotides: 9. The CDR3 runs 16 residues. The CDR3 bases are TGTGCCAGCAGCCCCCACCCCCTAGCGGGAGACAATGAGCAGTTCTTC. Its translation is CASSPHPLAGDNEQFF.

The chain employs TRBV7-2 and TRBJ2-7; TRBD1 agrees at 9 bases. The V and J ends lost 5 bases and 4 bases, in that order; junction bases with no gene match: 9. The CDR3 length is 15 residues. Looked up from germline, CDR1 is SGHTA and CDR2 is FQGNSA. The CDR3 DNA follows: TGTGCCAGCAGCCCGCGACAGGGGGGTATGTACGAGCAGTACTTC. Translation: CASSPRQGGMYEQYF.

Only a few counts were recorded for this clone. The V call is TRBV19, the J call TRBJ1-4, with a possible D match to TRBD1 (6 bases). Trimming left V 3 bases short and J 10 bases short, with 15 bases between. Germline V CDR1 and CDR2: LNHDA, SQIVND (reference sequence). The CDR3 has 14 residues. The CDR3 region has the DNA TGTGCCAGTAGTATCACAGGGTTGGGCGGAAAACTGTTTTTT. This translates into CASSITGLGGKLFF.

The chain couples TRBV6-6 to TRBJ1-1, with a weak D call TRBD1 (5 bases). This CDR3 has 14 residues. Per the germline V gene, CDR1 is MNHNY and CDR2 is SVGAGI (reference sequence). Trimming stripped 0 bases from V and 4 bases from J, with 9 bases between. DNA for the CDR3: TGTGCCAGCAGTTACTCAGTACAGGTCACTGAAGCTTTCTTT. Its protein product is CASSYSVQVTEAFF.

CDR3 sequence reads: CASSRTGQETQYF. In nucleotides, the CDR3 is TGTGCCAGCAGCCGGACAGGCCAAGAGACCCAGTACTTC. This rearrangement joins TRBV6-5 to TRBJ2-5; TRBD1 matches at 7 bases. Germline lookup yields CDR1 MNHEY and CDR2 SVGAGI. CDR3 length: 13 residues. The ends lost 6 bases at V and 1 base at J; junction bases unmatched: 2.

The chain has TRBV11-3 and TRBJ2-3; 13 nucleotides agree with TRBD2. The V and J ends lost 1 base and 3 bases, in that order; junction bases with no gene match: 4. Germline V gene data show CDR1 as SGHNT and CDR2 as YENEEA. The CDR3 sequence is 17 residues long. CDR3 in DNA: TGTGCCAGCAGCTTAGGGACTAGCGGGAGCGCGACAGATACGCAGTATTTT. Encoded protein: CASSLGTSGSATDTQYF. The full variable domain, with the rest looked up from reference TRBV11-3 and TRBJ2-3, is EAGVVQSPRYKIIEKKQPVAFWCNPISGHNTLYWYLQNLGQGPELLIRYENEEAVDDSQLPKDRFSAERLKGVDSTLKIQPAELGDSAVYLCASSLGTSGSATDTQYFGPGTRLTVL.

V usage is TRBV11-3 and J usage is TRBJ2-1; TRBD1 is a possible D gene (6 bases). CDR3 length equals 13 residues. V lost 5 bases, J lost 4 bases, and 9 bases lay in between. Germline V gene lookup returns CDR1 SGHNT and CDR2 YENEEA. For the CDR3, the DNA is TGTGCCAGCAGCCCCACAGGGTACAATGAGCAGTTCTTC. Translating gives CASSPTGYNEQFF.

The chain is built from TRBV3-1 (or the pseudogene TRBV3-2) and TRBJ2-7; 8 bases are shared with TRBD1. Germline CDR1 and CDR2: LGHDT and YNNKEL (reference sequence). Trimming cost V 4 bases and J 2 bases; bases outside gene matches: 7. This CDR3 has 15 residues. CDR3 region: CASSRGTGRPYEQYF. DNA of the CDR3: TGTGCCAGCAGCCGAGGGACAGGACGACCCTACGAGCAGTACTTC.

The chain has TRBV2 and TRBJ2-1, with 7 bases that match TRBD1. Germline V gives CDR1 SNHLY, CDR2 FYNNEI. With V trimmed by 9 bases and J by 6 bases, 8 bases remained unmatched. This CDR3 contains 13 residues. CDR3 loop: CASGQGVVNEQFF. CDR3 bases: TGTGCCAGTGGGCAGGGGGTGGTCAATGAGCAGTTCTTC.

J is TRBJ2-5 and V is TRBV20-1; D not certain. This CDR3 is built from 10 residues. Germline-derived CDR1 and CDR2 are DFQATT and SNEGSKA (reference sequence). V lost 4 bases to trimming and J lost 2 bases, with 2 bases between them. This CDR3 is CSATQETQYF. CDR3 in DNA: TGCAGTGCTACGCAAGAGACCCAGTACTTC.

A single count supports this clone. The chain carries TRBV2 and TRBJ2-1; TRBD2 matches 13 bases. The CDR3 loop spans 16 amino acids. Germline assignment: CDR1 SNHLY and CDR2 FYNNEI. Unmatched junction bases numbered 6, after V lost 6 bases and J lost 4 bases. The CDR3 coding sequence is TGTGCCAGCAGGGTGACTAGCGGGAGGATTTACAATGAGCAGTTCTTC. This translates into CASRVTSGRIYNEQFF.

The chain links TRBV4-3 to TRBJ2-2; 9 bases map to TRBD1. Germline loops: CDR1 LGHNA, CDR2 YSLEER. J lost 3 bases, V lost 4 bases, and 6 bases had no gene match. The CDR3 contains 16 residues. The CDR3 loop is CASSPGQGWYTGELFF. The CDR3 DNA is TGCGCCAGCAGCCCCGGACAGGGGTGGTACACCGGGGAGCTGTTTTTT.

This chain links TRBV4-1 with TRBJ2-3; the D gene is possibly TRBD1 (7 bases). The V gene lost 8 bases and the J gene lost 1 base, with 25 bases spanning the gap. The germline CDR1 and CDR2 sequences are MGHRA and YSYEKL. The CDR3 has 18 residues. DNA for the CDR3: TGCGCCAGCTCGCAGGGGGGAACGGGACACGGGGGCACAGATACGCAGTATTTT. It yields the protein CASSQGGTGHGGTDTQYF.

V usage is TRBV5-1 and J usage is TRBJ2-3, with D tentatively TRBD2 (6 bases). Germline CDR1 is SGHRS and CDR2 is YFSETQ. Trimming removed 3 bases from V and 2 bases from J, with 7 bases in between. The CDR3 contains 13 residues. The CDR3 nucleotides are TGCGCCAGCAGCTCGGGAGCCACAGATACGCAGTATTTT. This translates into CASSSGATDTQYF.

The V call is TRBV2, the J call TRBJ1-4; 10 nucleotides match TRBD1. J lost 0 bases, V lost 5 bases, and 6 bases had no gene match. The CDR3 covers 17 residues. Looked up from germline, CDR1 is SNHLY and CDR2 is FYNNEI. Here the CDR3 reads CASSYGQGVATNEKLFF. In DNA, the CDR3 is TGTGCCAGCAGTTATGGACAGGGGGTCGCAACTAATGAAAAACTGTTTTTT.

The genes are TRBV19 and TRBJ2-3; perhaps TRBD2 as D (6 bases). CDR1 is LNHDA, CDR2 SQIVND, per germline (reference sequence). There are 15 residues in the CDR3. Trimming cost V 11 bases and J 3 bases, with 21 bases left between them. CDR3 coding DNA: TGTGCCTCCCGCCCTGGGGCGGGGAGAACAGATACGCAGTATTTT. Protein: CASRPGAGRTDTQYF. The variable domain in full, with the rest retrieved from reference TRBV19 and TRBJ2-3, is DGGITQSPKYLFRKEGQNVTLSCEQNLNHDAMYWYRQDPGQGLRLIYYSQIVNDFQKGDIAEGYSVSREKKESFPLTVTSAQKNPTAFYLCASRPGAGRTDTQYFGPGTRLTVL.

This CDR3 is CASSPGQGSTQYF. As DNA, the CDR3 is TGTGCCAGCAGTCCGGGACAAGGGTCAACCCAGTACTTC. The genes are TRBV3-1 (or the pseudogene TRBV3-2) and TRBJ2-5; D perhaps matches TRBD1 (6 bases). Trimming stripped 6 bases from V and 8 bases from J, with 16 bases between. This CDR3 is 13 amino acids long. CDR1 and CDR2 (germline): LGHDT, YNNKEL (reference sequence).

In nucleotides, the CDR3 is TGTGCCAGCAGTCAGGGACTAGCGGGAGTATCTGAGCAGTTCTTC. This encodes CASSQGLAGVSEQFF. This chain links TRBV27 with TRBJ2-1; the match to TRBD2 covers 14 bases. This CDR3 region has 15 residues. With 5 bases clipped from V and 9 bases from J, the junction kept 6 bases outside the gene matches. Germline V gene data show CDR1 as MNHEY and CDR2 as SMNVEV (reference sequence).

The rearrangement joins TRBV12-3 or TRBV12-4 to TRBJ2-1; the match to TRBD1 covers 8 bases. The CDR3 contains 13 residues. V dropped 6 bases and J dropped 10; count of bases not matched to a gene: 8. As DNA, the CDR3 is TGTGCCAGCAGCCTCAGGGGGCTGAGGGAGCAGTTCTTC. This sequence encodes CASSLRGLREQFF.

The chain couples TRBV6-6 to TRBJ1-4; D is undetermined. Germline loops: CDR1 MNHNY, CDR2 SVGAGI (reference sequence). This CDR3 region has 14 residues. V was cut by 2 bases and J by 7 bases, with 11 bases left in between. CDR3 bases: TGTGCCAGCAGTTACGGGTTGGGGAGTGAAAAACTGTTTTTT. Amino acids: CASSYGLGSEKLFF.

The V and J genes are TRBV6-5 and TRBJ2-7; 14 bases align to TRBD2. CDR1 and CDR2 (germline): MNHEY, SVGAGI. The CDR3 has 15 residues. The J segment lost 6 bases and the V segment lost 5 bases, leaving 6 bases of the junction unmatched. This chain's CDR3 is CASSTRGLAGGEQYF. Written as DNA, the CDR3 is TGTGCCAGCAGTACAAGAGGACTAGCGGGAGGCGAGCAGTACTTC.

V is TRBV7-2 and J is TRBJ1-4; TRBD1 aligns across 7 bases. The CDR3 runs to 16 residues. V trimming: 2 bases; J trimming: 0 bases; junction bases outside the gene matches: 3. In germline, CDR1 is SGHTA, CDR2 FQGNSA. CDR3 sequence reads: CASSLRDSSTNEKLFF. As DNA, the CDR3 is TGTGCCAGCAGCTTAAGGGACAGCTCAACTAATGAAAAACTGTTTTTT.

The chain joins TRBV27 to TRBJ2-5, with TRBD2 identical over 9 bases. Germline CDR1 and CDR2: MNHEY and SMNVEV (reference sequence). The V and J ends lost 5 bases and 3 bases, in that order; junction bases with no gene match: 10. The CDR3 length is 16 residues. The chain's CDR3 is CASSKSMTSGKETQYF. For the CDR3, the DNA is TGTGCCAGCAGTAAATCCATGACTAGCGGTAAAGAGACCCAGTACTTC.

This clone was seen only once. The chain recombines TRBV19 with TRBJ1-5, with TRBD1 matching 9 bases. The CDR3 contains 13 residues. Looked up from germline, CDR1 is LNHDA and CDR2 is SQIVND (reference sequence). V lost 10 bases, J lost 7 bases, and 8 bases stayed unmatched. The CDR3 coding sequence is TGTGCCACCGGGACAGGGTGGAACCAGCCCCAGCATTTT. It specifies CATGTGWNQPQHF.

This chain links TRBV19 with TRBJ2-5, with D tentatively TRBD2 (6 bases). The CDR3 runs 15 residues. Germline-derived CDR1 and CDR2 are LNHDA and SQIVND (reference sequence). Trimming took off 3 bases at V and 5 bases at J, with 16 bases between the two ends. The CDR3 region is CASSISTSMVETQYF. The CDR3 nucleotides are TGTGCCAGTAGTATCTCTACTAGCATGGTCGAGACCCAGTACTTC.